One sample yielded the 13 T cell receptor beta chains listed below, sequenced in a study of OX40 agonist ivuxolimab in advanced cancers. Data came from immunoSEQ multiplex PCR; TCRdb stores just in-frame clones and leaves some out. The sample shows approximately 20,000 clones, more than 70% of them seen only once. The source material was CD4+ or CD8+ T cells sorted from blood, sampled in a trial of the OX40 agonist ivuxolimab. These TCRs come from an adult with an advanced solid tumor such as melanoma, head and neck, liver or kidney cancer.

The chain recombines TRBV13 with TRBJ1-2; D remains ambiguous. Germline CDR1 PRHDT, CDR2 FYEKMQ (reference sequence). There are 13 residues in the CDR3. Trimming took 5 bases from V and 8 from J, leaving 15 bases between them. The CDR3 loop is CASSISSYEGYTF. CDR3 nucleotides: TGTGCCAGCAGCATTTCCTCCTACGAAGGCTACACCTTC.

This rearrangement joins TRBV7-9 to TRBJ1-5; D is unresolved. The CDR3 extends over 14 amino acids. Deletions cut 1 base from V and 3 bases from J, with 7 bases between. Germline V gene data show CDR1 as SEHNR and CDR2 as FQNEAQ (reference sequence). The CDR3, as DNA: TGTGCCAGCAGCTTAGTAGGGATCAATCAGCCCCAGCATTTT. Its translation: CASSLVGINQPQHF.

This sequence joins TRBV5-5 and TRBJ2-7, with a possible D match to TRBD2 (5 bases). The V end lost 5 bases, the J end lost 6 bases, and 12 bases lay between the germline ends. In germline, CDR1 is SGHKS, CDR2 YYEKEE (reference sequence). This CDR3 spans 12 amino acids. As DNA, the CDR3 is TGTGCCAGCAGACGGGGTCTGGGCGAGCAGTACTTC. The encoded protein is CASRRGLGEQYF. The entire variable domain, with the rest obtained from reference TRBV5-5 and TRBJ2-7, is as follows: DAGVTQSPTHLIKTRGQQVTLRCSPISGHKSVSWYQQVLGQGPQFIFQYYEKEERGRGNFPDRFSARQFPNYSSELNVNALLLGDSALYLCASRRGLGEQYFGPGTRLTVT.

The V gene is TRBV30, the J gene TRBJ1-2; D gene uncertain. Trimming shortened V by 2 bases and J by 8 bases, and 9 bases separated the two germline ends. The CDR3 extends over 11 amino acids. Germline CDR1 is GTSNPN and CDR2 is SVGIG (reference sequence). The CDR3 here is CAWSSGSGYTF. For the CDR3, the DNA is TGTGCCTGGAGTTCGGGATCCGGCTACACCTTC.

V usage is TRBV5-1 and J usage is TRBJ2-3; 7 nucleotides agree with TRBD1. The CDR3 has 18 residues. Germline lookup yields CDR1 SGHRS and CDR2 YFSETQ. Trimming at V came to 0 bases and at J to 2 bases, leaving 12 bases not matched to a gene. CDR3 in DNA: TGCGCCAGCAGCTTGGCTCCCACCGGGACAGCATACACAGATACGCAGTATTTT. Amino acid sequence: CASSLAPTGTAYTDTQYF.

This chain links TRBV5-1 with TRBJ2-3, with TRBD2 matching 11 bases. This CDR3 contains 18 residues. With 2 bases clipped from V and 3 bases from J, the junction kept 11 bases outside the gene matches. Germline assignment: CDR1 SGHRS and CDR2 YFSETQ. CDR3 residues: CASSFLAGGPLSTDTQYF. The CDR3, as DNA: TGCGCCAGCAGCTTCTTAGCGGGAGGGCCTTTATCTACAGATACGCAGTATTTT. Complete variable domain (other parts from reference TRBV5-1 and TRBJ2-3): KAGVTQTPRYLIKTRGQQVTLSCSPISGHRSVSWYQQTPGQGLQFLFEYFSETQRNKGNFPGRFSGRQFSNSRSEMNVSTLELGDSALYLCASSFLAGGPLSTDTQYFGPGTRLTVL.

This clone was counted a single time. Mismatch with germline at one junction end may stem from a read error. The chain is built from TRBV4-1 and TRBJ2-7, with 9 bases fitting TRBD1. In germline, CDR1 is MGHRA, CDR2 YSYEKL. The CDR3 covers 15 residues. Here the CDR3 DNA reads TGCGCCAGCAGCCGACCCGGACAGGGGTCCTTCGAGCAGTACTTC. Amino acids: CASSRPGQGSFEQYF.

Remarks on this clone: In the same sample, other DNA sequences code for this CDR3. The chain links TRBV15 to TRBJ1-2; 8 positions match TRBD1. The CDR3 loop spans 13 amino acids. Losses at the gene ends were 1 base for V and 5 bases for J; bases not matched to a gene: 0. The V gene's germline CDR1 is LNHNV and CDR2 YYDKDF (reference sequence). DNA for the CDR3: TGTGCCACCAGCAGAGGGACAGGGTATGGCTACACCTTC. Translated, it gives CATSRGTGYGYTF.

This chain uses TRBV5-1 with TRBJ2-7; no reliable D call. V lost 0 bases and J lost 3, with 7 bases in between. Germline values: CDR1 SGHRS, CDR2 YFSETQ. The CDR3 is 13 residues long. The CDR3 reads CASSLGASYEQYF. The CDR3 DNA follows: TGCGCCAGCAGCTTGGGGGCTAGCTACGAGCAGTACTTC.

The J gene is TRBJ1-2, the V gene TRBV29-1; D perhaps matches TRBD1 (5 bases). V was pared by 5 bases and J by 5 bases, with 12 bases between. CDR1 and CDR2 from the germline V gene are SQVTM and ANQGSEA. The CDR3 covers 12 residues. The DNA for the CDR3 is TGCAGCGTTCGGGGCCGGACTTATGGCTACACCTTC. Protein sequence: CSVRGRTYGYTF.

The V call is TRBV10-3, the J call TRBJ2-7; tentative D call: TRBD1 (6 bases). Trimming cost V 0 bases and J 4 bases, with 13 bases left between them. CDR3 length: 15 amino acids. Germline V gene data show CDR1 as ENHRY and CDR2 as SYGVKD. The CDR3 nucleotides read TGTGCCATCAGTGAGTCTGTGACAGGTTATTACGAGCAGTACTTC. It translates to CAISESVTGYYEQYF.

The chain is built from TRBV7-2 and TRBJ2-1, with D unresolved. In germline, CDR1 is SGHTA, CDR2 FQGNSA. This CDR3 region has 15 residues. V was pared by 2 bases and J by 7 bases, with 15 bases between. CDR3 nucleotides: TGTGCCAGCAGCTTACGGTGGGCTGATCCTAATGAGCAGTTCTTC. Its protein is CASSLRWADPNEQFF.

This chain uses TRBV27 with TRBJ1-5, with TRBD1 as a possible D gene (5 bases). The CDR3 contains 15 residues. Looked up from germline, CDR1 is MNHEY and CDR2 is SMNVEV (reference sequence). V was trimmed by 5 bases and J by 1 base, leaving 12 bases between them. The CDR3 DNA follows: TGTGCCAGCAGTCCCTCGGGGGGGAGCAATCAGCCCCAGCATTTT. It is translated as CASSPSGGSNQPQHF.